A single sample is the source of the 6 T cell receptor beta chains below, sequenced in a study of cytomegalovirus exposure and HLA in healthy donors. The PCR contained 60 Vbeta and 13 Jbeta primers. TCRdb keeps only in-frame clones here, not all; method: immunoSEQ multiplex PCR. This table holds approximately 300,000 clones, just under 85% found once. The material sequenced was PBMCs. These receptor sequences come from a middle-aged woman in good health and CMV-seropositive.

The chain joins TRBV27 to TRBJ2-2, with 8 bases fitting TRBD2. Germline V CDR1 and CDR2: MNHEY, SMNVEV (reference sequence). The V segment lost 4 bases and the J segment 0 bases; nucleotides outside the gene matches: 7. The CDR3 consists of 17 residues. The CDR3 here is CASSSDLAGPNTGELFF. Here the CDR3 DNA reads TGTGCCAGCAGTTCTGACCTAGCGGGTCCGAACACCGGGGAGCTGTTTTTT.

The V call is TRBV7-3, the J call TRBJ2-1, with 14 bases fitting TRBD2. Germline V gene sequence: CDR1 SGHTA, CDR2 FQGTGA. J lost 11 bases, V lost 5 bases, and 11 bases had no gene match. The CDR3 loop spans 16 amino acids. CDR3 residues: CASSPRGLAGDEKQFF. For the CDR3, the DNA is TGTGCCAGCAGCCCGAGGGGACTAGCGGGAGATGAGAAGCAGTTCTTC.

In DNA, the CDR3 is TGTGCCATCAGGGGGGGGCAGGGCGGCCAAGAGACCCAGTACTTC. Translating it yields CAIRGGQGGQETQYF. The rearrangement uses TRBV10-3 and TRBJ2-5; D is possibly TRBD2 (7 bases). V was shortened by 6 bases and J by 1 base, with 15 bases between the two germline ends. The CDR3 spans 15 residues. Germline assignment: CDR1 ENHRY and CDR2 SYGVKD.

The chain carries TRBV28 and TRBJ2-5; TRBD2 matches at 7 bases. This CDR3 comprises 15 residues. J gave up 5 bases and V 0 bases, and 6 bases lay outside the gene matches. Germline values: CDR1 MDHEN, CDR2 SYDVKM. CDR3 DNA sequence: TGTGCCAGCAGTTTATGGGGGAGGGCCGGCGAGACCCAGTACTTC. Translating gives CASSLWGRAGETQYF.

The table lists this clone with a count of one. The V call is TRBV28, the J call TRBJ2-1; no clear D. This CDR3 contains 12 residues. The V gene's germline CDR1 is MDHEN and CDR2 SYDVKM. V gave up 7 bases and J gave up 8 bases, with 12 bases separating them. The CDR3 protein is CASTDTRDEQFF. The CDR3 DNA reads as TGTGCCAGCACCGATACTCGGGATGAGCAGTTCTTC. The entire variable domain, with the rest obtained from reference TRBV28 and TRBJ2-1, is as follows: DVKVTQSSRYLVKRTGEKVFLECVQDMDHENMFWYRQDPGLGLRLIYFSYDVKMKEKGDIPEGYSVSREKKERFSLILESASTNQTSMYLCASTDTRDEQFFGPGTRLTVL.

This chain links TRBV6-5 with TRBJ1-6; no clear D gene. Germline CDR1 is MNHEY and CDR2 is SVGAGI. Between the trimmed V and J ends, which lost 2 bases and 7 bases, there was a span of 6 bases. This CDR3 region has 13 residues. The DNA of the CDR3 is TGTGCCAGCAGTTACGCCAGGAATTCACCCCTCCACTTT. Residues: CASSYARNSPLHF.